This TCR beta chain was identified during a study of blood T cells in healthy people across ages. Aged roughly 6 to 95, donors were systemically healthy Caucasians from Russia. The germline V gene has CDR1 MNHEY and CDR2 SVGEGT. The CDR3 runs 16 residues. For the second PCR, which ran for 7 to 11 cycles, a sample-barcoded 5' primer and a J-beta primer mix were used. TCRdb re-derived calls from the 5' RACE reads in MiXCR, one entry per CDR3 protein. The table lists about 800,000 distinct CDR3 sequences, roughly 50% of them singletons. The clonotype was recovered from a man aged 30 to 45 in good health. Sequenced sample: blood. This sequence joins TRBV6-2 or TRBV6-3 and TRBJ2-5, with a tentative D call TRBD1 (5 bases). The assigned J gene may be wrong: the sequence end matches TRBJ2-7 better. The CDR3 loop reads CASRTTDSDALDEQYF. Here the CDR3 DNA reads TGTGCCAGCAGAACTACCGACAGTGACGCCCTTGACGAGCAGTACTTC.